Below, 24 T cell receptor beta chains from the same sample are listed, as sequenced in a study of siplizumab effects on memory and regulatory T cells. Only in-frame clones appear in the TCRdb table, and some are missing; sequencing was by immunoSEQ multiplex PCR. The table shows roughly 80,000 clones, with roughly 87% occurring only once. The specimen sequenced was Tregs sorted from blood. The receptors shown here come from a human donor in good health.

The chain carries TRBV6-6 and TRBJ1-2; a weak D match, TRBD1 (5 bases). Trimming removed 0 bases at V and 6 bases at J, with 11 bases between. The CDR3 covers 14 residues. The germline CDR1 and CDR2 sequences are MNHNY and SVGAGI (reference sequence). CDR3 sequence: CASSYSGEGNGYTF. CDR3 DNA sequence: TGTGCCAGCAGTTACTCGGGGGAGGGGAATGGCTACACCTTC.

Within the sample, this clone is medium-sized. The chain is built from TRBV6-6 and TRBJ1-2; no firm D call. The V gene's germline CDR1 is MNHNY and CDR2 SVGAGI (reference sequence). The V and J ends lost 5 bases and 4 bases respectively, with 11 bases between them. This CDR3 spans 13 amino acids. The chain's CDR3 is CASSKGRSYGYTF. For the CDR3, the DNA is TGTGCCAGCAGTAAAGGACGGTCCTATGGCTACACCTTC.

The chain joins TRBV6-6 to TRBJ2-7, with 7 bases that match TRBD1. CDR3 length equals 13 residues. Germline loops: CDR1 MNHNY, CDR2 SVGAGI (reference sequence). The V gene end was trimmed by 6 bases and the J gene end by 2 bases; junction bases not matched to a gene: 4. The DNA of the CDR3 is TGTGCCAGCAGCCGGGACAGAGCCTACGAGCAGTACTTC. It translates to CASSRDRAYEQYF.

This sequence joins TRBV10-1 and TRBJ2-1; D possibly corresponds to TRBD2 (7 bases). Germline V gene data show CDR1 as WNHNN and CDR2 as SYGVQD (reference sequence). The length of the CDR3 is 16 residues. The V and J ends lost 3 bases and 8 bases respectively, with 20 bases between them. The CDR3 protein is CASSDPRGGLGDEQFF. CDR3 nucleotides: TGCGCCAGCAGTGACCCAAGGGGGGGCCTGGGTGATGAGCAGTTCTTC.

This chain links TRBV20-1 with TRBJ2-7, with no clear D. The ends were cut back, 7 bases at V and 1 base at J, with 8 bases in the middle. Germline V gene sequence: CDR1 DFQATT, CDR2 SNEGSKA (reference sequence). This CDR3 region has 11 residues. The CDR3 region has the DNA TGCAGTGGCGCGGTTTCCTACGAGCAGTACTTC. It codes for CSGAVSYEQYF.

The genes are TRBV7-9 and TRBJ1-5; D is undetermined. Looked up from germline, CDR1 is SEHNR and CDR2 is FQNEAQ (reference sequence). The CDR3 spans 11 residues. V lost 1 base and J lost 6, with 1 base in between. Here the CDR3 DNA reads TGTGCCAGCAGCTTAGGTCAGCCCCAGCATTTT. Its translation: CASSLGQPQHF.

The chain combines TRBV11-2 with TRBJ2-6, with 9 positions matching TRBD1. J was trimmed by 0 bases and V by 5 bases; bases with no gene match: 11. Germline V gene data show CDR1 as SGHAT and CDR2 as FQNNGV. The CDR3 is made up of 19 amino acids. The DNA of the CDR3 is TGTGCCAGCAGCCTCCTGGTTACAGGGGGCTTCTCTGGGGCCAACGTCCTGACTTTC. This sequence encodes CASSLLVTGGFSGANVLTF.

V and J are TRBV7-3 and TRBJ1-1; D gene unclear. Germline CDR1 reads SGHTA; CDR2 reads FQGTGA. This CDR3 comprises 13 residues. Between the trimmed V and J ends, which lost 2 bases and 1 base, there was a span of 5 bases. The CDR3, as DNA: TGTGCCAGCAGCTTAGATAGGAACACTGAAGCTTTCTTT. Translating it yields CASSLDRNTEAFF.

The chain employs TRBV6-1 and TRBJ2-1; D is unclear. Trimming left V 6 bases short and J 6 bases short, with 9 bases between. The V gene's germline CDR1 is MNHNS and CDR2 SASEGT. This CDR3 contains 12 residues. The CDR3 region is CASRGSSNEQFF. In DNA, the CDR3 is TGTGCCAGCAGGGGGTCTTCCAATGAGCAGTTCTTC.

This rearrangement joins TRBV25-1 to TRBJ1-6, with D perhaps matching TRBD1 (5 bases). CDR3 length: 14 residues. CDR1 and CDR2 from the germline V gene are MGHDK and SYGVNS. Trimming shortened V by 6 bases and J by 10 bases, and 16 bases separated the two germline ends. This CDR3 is CASSQAQGGSPLHF. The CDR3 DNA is TGTGCCAGCAGCCAGGCCCAGGGAGGATCACCCCTCCACTTT.

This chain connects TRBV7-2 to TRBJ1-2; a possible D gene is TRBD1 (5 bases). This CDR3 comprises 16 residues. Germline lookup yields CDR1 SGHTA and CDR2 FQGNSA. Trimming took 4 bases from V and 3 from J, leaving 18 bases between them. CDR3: CASSSQAGGIDYGYTF. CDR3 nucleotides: TGTGCCAGCAGCTCCCAGGCGGGGGGTATTGACTATGGCTACACCTTC.

CDR3 sequence: CASSLDSGQGGDTQYF. CDR3 bases: TGTGCCAGCAGCTTAGATTCTGGCCAGGGGGGCGATACGCAGTATTTT. This rearrangement joins TRBV11-2 to TRBJ2-3, with a tentative D call TRBD1 (7 bases). Per the germline V gene, CDR1 is SGHAT and CDR2 is FQNNGV. The CDR3 runs to 16 residues. V was pared by 0 bases and J by 6 bases, with 16 bases between.

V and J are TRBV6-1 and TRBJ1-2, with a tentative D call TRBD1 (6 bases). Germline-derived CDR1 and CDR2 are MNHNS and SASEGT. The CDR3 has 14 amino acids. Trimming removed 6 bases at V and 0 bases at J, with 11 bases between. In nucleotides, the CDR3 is TGTGCCAGCAGCTTCACAGGGACTAACTATGGCTACACCTTC. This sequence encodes CASSFTGTNYGYTF.

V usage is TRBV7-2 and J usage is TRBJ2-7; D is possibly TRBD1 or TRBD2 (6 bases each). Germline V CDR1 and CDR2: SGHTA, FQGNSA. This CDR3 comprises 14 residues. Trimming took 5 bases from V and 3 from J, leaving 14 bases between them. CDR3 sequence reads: CASSGRGDNYEQYF. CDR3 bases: TGTGCCAGCAGCGGGCGCGGGGACAACTACGAGCAGTACTTC.

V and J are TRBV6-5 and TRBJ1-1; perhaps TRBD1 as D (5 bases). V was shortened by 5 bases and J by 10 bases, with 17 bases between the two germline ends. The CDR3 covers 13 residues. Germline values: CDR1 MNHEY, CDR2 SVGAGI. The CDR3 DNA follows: TGTGCCAGCAGTCCCGGGACCCCTACGGGAGCTTTCTTT. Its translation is CASSPGTPTGAFF.

The CDR3 protein is CARSLEYSLKETQYF. CDR3 DNA sequence: TGTGCCAGAAGCTTGGAGTACAGTTTAAAAGAGACCCAGTACTTC. The chain is built from TRBV5-3 and TRBJ2-5; D not resolved. TRBV5-3 is known as an ORF, though its function is uncertain. The CDR3 is made up of 15 amino acids. Trimming removed 0 bases at V and 3 bases at J, with 12 bases between.

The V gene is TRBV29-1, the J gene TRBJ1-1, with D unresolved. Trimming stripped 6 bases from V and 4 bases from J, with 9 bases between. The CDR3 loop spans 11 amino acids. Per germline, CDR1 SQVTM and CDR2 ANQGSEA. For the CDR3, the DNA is TGCAGCGTGCCACCGGGCACTGAAGCTTTCTTT. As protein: CSVPPGTEAFF. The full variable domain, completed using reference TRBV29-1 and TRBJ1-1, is SAVISQKPSRDICQRGTSLTIQCQVDSQVTMMFWYRQQPGQSLTLIATANQGSEATYESGFVIDKFPISRPNLTFSTLTVSNMSPEDSSIYLCSVPPGTEAFFGQGTRLTVV.

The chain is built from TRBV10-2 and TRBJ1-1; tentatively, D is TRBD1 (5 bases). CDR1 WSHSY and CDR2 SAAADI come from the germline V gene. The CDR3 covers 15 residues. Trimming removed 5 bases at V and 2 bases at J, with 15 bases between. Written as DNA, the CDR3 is TGCGCCAGCAGTCCTCCGTGGACATATAACACTGAAGCTTTCTTT. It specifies CASSPPWTYNTEAFF.

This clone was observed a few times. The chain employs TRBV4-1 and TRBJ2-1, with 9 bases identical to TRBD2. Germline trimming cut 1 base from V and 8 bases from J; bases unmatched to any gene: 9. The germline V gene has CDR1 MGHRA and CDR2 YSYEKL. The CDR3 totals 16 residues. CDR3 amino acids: CASSQGTTSGLDEQFF. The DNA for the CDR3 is TGCGCCAGCAGCCAAGGAACGACTAGCGGACTCGATGAGCAGTTCTTC.

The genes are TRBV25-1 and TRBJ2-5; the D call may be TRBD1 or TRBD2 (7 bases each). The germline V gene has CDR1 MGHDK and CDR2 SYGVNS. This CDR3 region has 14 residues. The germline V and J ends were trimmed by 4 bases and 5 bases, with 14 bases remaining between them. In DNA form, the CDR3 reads TGTGCCAGCAGTGTTGCAGGGGGGGTGGAGACCCAGTACTTC. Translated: CASSVAGGVETQYF.

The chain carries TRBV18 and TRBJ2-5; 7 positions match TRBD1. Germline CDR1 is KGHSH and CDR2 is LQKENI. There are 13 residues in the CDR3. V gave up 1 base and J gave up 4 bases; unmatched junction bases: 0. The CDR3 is CASSPRQGETQYF. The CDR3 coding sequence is TGTGCCAGCTCACCACGACAGGGAGAGACCCAGTACTTC.

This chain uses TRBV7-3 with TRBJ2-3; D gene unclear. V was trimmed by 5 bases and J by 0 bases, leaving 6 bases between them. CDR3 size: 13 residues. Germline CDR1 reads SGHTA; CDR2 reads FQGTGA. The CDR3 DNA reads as TGTGCCAGCAGCCTGAAGAGCACAGATACGCAGTATTTT. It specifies CASSLKSTDTQYF.

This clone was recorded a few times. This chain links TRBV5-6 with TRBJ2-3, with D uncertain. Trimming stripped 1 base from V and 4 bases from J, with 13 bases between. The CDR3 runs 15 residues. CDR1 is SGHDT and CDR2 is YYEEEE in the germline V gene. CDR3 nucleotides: TGTGCCAGCAGCTTGACTTACCCGGTTTCAGATACGCAGTATTTT. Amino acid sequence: CASSLTYPVSDTQYF.

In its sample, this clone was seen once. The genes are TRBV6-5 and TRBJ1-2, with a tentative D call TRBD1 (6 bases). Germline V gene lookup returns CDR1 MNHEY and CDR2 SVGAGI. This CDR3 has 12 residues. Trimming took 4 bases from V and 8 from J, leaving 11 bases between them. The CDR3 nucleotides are TGTGCCAGCAGTTCCGGGACATCAGGCTACACCTTC. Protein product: CASSSGTSGYTF.